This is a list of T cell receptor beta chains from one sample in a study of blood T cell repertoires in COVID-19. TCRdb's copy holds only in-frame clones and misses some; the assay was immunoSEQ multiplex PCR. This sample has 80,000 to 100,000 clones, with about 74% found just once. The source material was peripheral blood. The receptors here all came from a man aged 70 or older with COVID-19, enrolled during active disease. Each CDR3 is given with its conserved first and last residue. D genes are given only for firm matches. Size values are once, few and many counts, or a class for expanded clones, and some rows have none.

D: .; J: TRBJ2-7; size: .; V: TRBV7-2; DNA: TGTGCCAGCAGCCCGGAGGGTGGGAGGCGCCTTCACGAGCAGTACTTC; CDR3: CASSPEGGRRLHEQYF
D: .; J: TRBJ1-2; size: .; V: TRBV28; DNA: TGTGCCAGCACCTCGGTTAACTATGGCTACACCTTC; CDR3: CASTSVNYGYTF
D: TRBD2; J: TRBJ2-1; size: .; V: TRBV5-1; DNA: TGCGCCAGCACCCTCTGGGCTAGCGGGACTAATGAGCAGTTCTTC; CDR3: CASTLWASGTNEQFF
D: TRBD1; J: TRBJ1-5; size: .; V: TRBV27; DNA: TGTGCCAGCAGTTTATTTTCCGGGACAGGATATCAGCCCCAGCATTTT; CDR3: CASSLFSGTGYQPQHF
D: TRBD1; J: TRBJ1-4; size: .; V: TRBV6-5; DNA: TGTGCCAGCAGGACTGACAGGGGAAATGAAAAACTGTTTTTT; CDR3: CASRTDRGNEKLFF
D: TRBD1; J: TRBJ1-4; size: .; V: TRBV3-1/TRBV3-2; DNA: TGTGCCAGCAGCCCTGTCCGGGACAGTAATGAAAAACTGTTTTTT; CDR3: CASSPVRDSNEKLFF
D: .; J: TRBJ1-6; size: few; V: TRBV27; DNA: TGTGCCAGCAGTTTATATACGAACGGCGGTAATTCACCCCTCCACTTT; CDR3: CASSLYTNGGNSPLHF
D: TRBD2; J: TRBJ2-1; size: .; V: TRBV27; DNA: TGTGCCAGCAGTTTATTTAGGCCTAGCGGGAGCCAGGGATTTTACAATGAGCAGTTCTTC; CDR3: CASSLFRPSGSQGFYNEQFF
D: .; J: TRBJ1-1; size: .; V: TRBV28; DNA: TGTGCCATCAACTCCCTCATGAACACTGAAGCTTTCTTT; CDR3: CAINSLMNTEAFF
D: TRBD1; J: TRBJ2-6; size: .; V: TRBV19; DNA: TGTGCCAGTAGTATAACAGGGGCTGGGGCCAACGTCCTGACTTTC; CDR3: CASSITGAGANVLTF
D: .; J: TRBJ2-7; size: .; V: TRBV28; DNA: TGTGCCAGCAGTCGGGTGGGCGAGCAGTACTTC; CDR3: CASSRVGEQYF
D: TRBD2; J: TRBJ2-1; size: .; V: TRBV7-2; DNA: TGTGCCAGCAGCTCAAGACTAGCGGGAGGGGAGGAGCAGTTCTTC; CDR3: CASSSRLAGGEEQFF
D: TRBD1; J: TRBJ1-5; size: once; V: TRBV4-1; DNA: TGCGCCAGCAGCCTAGACAGGGGGAATCAGCCCCAGCATTTT; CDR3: CASSLDRGNQPQHF
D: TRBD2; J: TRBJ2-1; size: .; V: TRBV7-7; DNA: TGTGCTAGCAGCTACCGACTAGCGGACTCCTACAATGAGCAGTTCTTC; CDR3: CASSYRLADSYNEQFF
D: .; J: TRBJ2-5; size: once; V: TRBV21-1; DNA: TGTGCCAGCAGCAAAGGAGGGGATAGCGGGAGCCCACAAGAGACCCAGTACTTC; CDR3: CASSKGGDSGSPQETQYF
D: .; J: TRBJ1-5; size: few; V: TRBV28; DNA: TGTGCCAGCAGTTTTCAGGGCCCGCGCAATCAGCCCCAGCATTTT; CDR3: CASSFQGPRNQPQHF
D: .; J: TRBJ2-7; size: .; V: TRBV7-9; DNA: TGTGCCAGCAGCCTACGGACTTCATCCTACGAGCAGTACTTC; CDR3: CASSLRTSSYEQYF
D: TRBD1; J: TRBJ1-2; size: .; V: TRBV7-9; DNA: TGTGCCAGCGGAGACAGGGACTATGGCTACACCTTC; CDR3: CASGDRDYGYTF
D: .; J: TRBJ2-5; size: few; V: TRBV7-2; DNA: TGTGCCAGCAGCTTAGAGCACAGGGCATCCGTGGGGACCCAGTACTTC; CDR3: CASSLEHRASVGTQYF
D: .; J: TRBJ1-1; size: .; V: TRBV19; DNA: TGTGCCAGTAGTATGCAGGGGAGAGGGAACACTGAAGCTTTCTTT; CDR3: CASSMQGRGNTEAFF
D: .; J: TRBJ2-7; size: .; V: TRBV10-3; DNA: TGTGCCATCAGGGAGGGCTTCTCCTACGAGCAGTACTTC; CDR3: CAIREGFSYEQYF
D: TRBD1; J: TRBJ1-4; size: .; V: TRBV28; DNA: TGTGCCAGCAGTATCCCAGGACAGGGGACAGAAAAACTGTTTTTT; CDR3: CASSIPGQGTEKLFF
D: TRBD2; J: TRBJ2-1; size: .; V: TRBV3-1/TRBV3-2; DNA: TGTGCCAGCAGCCACTCTAGCGGGAGTGGAAATGAGCAGTTCTTC; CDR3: CASSHSSGSGNEQFF
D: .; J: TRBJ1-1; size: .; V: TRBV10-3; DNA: TGTGCCATCCGCAGGAACACTGAAGCTTTCTTT; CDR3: CAIRRNTEAFF
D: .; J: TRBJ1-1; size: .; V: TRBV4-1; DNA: TGCGCCAGCAGCCAAGGGACAGCGAGGTACACTGAAGCTTTCTTT; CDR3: CASSQGTARYTEAFF
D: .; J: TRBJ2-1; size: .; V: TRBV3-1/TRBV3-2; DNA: TGTGCCAGCAGCCAAGCGAAGGACAGCAATACCTACAATGAGCAGTTCTTC; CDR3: CASSQAKDSNTYNEQFF
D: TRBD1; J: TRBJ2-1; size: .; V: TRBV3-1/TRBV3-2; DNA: TGTGCCAGCAGCCAAAGGGACAGGGATCGAGAGCAGTTCTTC; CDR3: CASSQRDRDREQFF
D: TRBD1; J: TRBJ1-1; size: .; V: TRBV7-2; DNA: TGTGCCAGCAGCTCATGGACAGGTTCGAACACTGAAGCTTTCTTT; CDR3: CASSSWTGSNTEAFF
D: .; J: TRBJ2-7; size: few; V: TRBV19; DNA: TGTGCCAGTAGTATAGGACAGGCCGTCTACGAGCAGTACTTC; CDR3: CASSIGQAVYEQYF
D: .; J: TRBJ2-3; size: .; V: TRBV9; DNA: TGTGCCAGCAGCGTAGGCGGAGCTTCTAGCACAGATACGCAGTATTTT; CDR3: CASSVGGASSTDTQYF
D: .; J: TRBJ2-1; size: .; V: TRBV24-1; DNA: TGTGCCACCAGTGATTGGGCCGGGAACCCTTACAATGAGCAGTTCTTC; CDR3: CATSDWAGNPYNEQFF
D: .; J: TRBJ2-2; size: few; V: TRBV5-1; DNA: TGCGCCAGCAGCCCGAGGGATGGGGCCGGGGAGCTGTTTTTT; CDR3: CASSPRDGAGELFF
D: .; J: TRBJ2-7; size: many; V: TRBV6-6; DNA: TGTGCCAGCAGTGGCGGGCTTAGCTCCTACGAGCAGTACTTC; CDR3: CASSGGLSSYEQYF
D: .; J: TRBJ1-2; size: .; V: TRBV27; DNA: TGTGCCAGCAGTTCATCACTCAGGGGCTTTCCCTATGGCTACACCTTC; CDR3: CASSSSLRGFPYGYTF
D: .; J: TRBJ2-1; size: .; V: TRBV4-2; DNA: TGTGCCAGCAGCCAAGTATGGAGCTCCTACAATGAGCAGTTCTTC; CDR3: CASSQVWSSYNEQFF
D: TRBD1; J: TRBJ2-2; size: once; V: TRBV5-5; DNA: TGTGCCAGCAGCTTGGTAGGGGGCGCGGCCGGGGAGCTGTTTTTT; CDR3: CASSLVGGAAGELFF
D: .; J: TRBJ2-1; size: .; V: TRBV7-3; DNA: TGTGCCAGCAGCTTAGGCGGAACCTCCTACAATGAGCAGTTCTTC; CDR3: CASSLGGTSYNEQFF
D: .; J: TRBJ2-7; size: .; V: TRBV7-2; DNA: TGTGCCAGCAGCTTATCCACCTACGAGCAGTACTTC; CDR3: CASSLSTYEQYF
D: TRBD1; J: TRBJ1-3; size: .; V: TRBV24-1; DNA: TGTGCCACCAGTGACCCCGGGACAGGGGCTGGAAACACCATATATTTT; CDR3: CATSDPGTGAGNTIYF
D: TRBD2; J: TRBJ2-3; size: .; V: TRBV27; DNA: TGTGCCAGCTGCGCTAGCGGAGGGGCGCTCACAGATACGCAGTATTTT; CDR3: CASCASGGALTDTQYF
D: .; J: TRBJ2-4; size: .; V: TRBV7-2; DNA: TGTGCCAGCAGCTTAGCGCATTTTAGCGGAGCCAAAAACATTCAGTACTTC; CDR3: CASSLAHFSGAKNIQYF
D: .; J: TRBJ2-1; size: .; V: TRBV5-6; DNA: TGTGCCAGCAGTAAGGGGGATGAGCAGTTCTTC; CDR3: CASSKGDEQFF
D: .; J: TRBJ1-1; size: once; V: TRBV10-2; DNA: TGCGCCAGCCTCCCGCCGGGACAAGAAGCTTTCTTT; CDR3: CASLPPGQEAFF
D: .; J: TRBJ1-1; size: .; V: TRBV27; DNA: TGTGCCAGCAGTTTGAACAGGTTGAACACTGAAGCTTTCTTT; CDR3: CASSLNRLNTEAFF
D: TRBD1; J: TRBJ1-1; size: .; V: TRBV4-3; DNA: TGCGCCAGCGGGGCCGGGACAGGGCTGTACACTGAAGCTTTCTTT; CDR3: CASGAGTGLYTEAFF
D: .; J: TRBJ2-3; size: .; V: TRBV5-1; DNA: TGCGCCAGCAGCTTGGGCGGGGATCGCACAGATACGCAGTATTTT; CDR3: CASSLGGDRTDTQYF
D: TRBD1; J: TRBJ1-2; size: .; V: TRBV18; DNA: TGTGCCAGCTCACCCCCGGGACAGGGATCTGGCTACACCTTC; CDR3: CASSPPGQGSGYTF
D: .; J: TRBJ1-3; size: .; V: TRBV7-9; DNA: TGTGCCAGCAGCTCTACGGTCTCTGGAAACACCATATATTTT; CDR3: CASSSTVSGNTIYF
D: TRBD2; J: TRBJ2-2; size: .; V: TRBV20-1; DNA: TGCAGTGCTAGTAGGACTAGCGGGAGTGGGGGCACCGGGGAGCTGTTTTTT; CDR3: CSASRTSGSGGTGELFF
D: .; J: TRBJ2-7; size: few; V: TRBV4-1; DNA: TGCGCCAGCAGCCGATCCGAGGGCCACGAGCAGTACTTC; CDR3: CASSRSEGHEQYF
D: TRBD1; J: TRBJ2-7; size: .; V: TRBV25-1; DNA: TGTGCCAGCAGTGAATTTAAGGGGGCAGGGACAGGAGAGCAGTACTTC; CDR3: CASSEFKGAGTGEQYF
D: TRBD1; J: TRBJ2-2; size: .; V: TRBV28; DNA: TGTGCCAGCGGTCGACAGGGGTTCACCGGGGAGCTGTTTTTT; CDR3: CASGRQGFTGELFF
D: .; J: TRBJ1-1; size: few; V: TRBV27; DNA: TGTGCCAGCAGTCGAGACCAGGGGCGAGGGAACACTGAAGCTTTCTTT; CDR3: CASSRDQGRGNTEAFF
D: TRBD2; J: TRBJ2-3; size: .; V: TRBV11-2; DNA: TGTGCCAGCAGCCACTGGCGGGAGGGTAGAGGGAGCACAGATACGCAGTATTTT; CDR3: CASSHWREGRGSTDTQYF
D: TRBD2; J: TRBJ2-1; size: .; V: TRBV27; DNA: TGTGCCAGCAGGATGCTAGCGGCTAATGAGCAGTTCTTC; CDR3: CASRMLAANEQFF
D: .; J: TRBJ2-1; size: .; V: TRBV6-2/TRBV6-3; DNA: TGTGCCAGCAGTTACTCGCGCGATGAGCAGTTCTTC; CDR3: CASSYSRDEQFF
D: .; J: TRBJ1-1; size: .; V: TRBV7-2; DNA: TGTGCCAGCAGCTTAGCGAGGACACCCGCTGAAGCTTTCTTT; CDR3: CASSLARTPAEAFF
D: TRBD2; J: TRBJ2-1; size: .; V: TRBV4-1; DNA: TGCGCCAGCAGCCAAGACCCAGCGGGAGGCAATGAGCAGTTCTTC; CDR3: CASSQDPAGGNEQFF
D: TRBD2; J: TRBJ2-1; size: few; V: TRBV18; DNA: TGTGCCAGCTCCCCGAGGACTAGCGGGATTATTGGTGAGCAGTTCTTC; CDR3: CASSPRTSGIIGEQFF
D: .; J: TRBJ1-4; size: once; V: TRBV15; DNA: TGTGCCACCAGCAGAGACCTCACAGGGTCGGCTAATGAAAAACTGTTTTTT; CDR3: CATSRDLTGSANEKLFF